This TCR beta chain stems from a study of graft-versus-host responses after intestinal transplantation. A note on this clone: Its specificity is not known.

Clones were read by immunoSEQ multiplex PCR, and TCRdb kept only the in-frame ones, dropping some. In the table there are about 50,000 clones, about nine tenths of which are singletons. Between the trimmed V and J ends, which lost 1 base and 5 bases, there was a span of 5 bases. From germline, CDR1 is DFQATT and CDR2 SNEGSKA (reference sequence). The CDR3 sequence is 11 residues long. The source material was unstimulated CD4+ T cells sorted from spleen or lymph node cells, sampled before transplant. This receptor was taken from a human donor who was the organ donor for an intestinal transplant. The chain recombines TRBV20-1 with TRBJ1-1; D not resolved. The chain's CDR3 is CSARVVTEAFF. The CDR3 DNA reads as TGCAGTGCTAGAGTGGTAACTGAAGCTTTCTTT.